This T cell receptor (beta chain) was retrieved from a study of blood T cell repertoires in COVID-19. As for the study in general: Spain, Italy and the United States supplied samples that represented acute and convalescent COVID-19. Sample material is recorded as cDNA or gDNA derived from T cells, B-cell-depleted T cells, or PBMCs.

As processed by the authors: It was from reference gene primer amplification that nucleated cell counts were estimated. Using immunoSEQ multiplex PCR, the repertoire was profiled, and TCRdb retains in-frame clones only, with some absent. For V, J and clone size, that table is used; D and trimming come from the DNA. Of under 300,000 clones in the sample, about 81% are singletons; the top ten hold roughly 12%. This CDR3 is 18 amino acids long. Per the germline V gene, CDR1 is LGHNT and CDR2 is FRNRAP. V gave up 2 bases and J gave up 7 bases; unmatched junction bases: 15. The chain recombines TRBV12-5 with TRBJ1-5; TRBD1 agrees at 9 bases. This clonotype was sampled from a woman aged 60-75 years with active or convalescent COVID-19. The sample was peripheral blood. The DNA for the CDR3 is TGTGCTAGTGGTTTGTCAACCAGTCCGGGACAGGGTACGCAGCCCCAGCATTTT. Translated: CASGLSTSPGQGTQPQHF.